Below, 5 T cell receptor beta chains from the same sample are listed, as sequenced in a study of blood T cell repertoires in COVID-19. Method: immunoSEQ multiplex PCR; TCRdb's copy keeps in-frame clones and lacks some. The table lists around 250,000 clones, over 75% of them singletons. The source material was peripheral blood. All receptors derive from a human donor in a cohort sampled during active COVID-19.

Written as DNA, the CDR3 is TGTGCCATCACCTTCTCCGCGGGGACCGAAGGCTACACCTTC. This gives the protein CAITFSAGTEGYTF. The chain employs TRBV10-3 and TRBJ1-2, with a weak D call TRBD1 (5 bases). V lost 7 bases and J 8 bases, leaving 20 bases between the germline ends. The CDR3 has 14 amino acids. Per germline, CDR1 ENHRY and CDR2 SYGVKD.

The chain uses TRBV7-8 and TRBJ2-7; a possible D gene is TRBD1 (6 bases). V was clipped by 7 bases and J by 4 bases, with 14 bases between them. The CDR3 is 13 amino acids. CDR1 and CDR2 (germline): SGHVS, FQNEAQ. CDR3 loop: CASKPITGYEQYF. Here the CDR3 DNA reads TGTGCCAGCAAACCGATCACAGGGTACGAGCAGTACTTC.

The rearrangement joins TRBV5-4 to TRBJ1-1; tentatively, D is TRBD1 (6 bases). The CDR3 has 14 residues. The ends were cut back, 4 bases at V and 6 bases at J, with 16 bases in the middle. The germline gives CDR1 SGHNT, CDR2 YYREEE (reference sequence). The CDR3 bases are TGTGCCAGCAGCGCGGGGGGGGCTGCGTCTGAAGCTTTCTTT. Its protein is CASSAGGAASEAFF.

The chain uses TRBV6-2 or TRBV6-3 and TRBJ2-1, with a tentative D call TRBD2 (5 bases). This CDR3 is built from 16 residues. In germline, CDR1 is MNHEY, CDR2 SVGEGT. Trimming removed 5 bases from V and 6 bases from J, with 20 bases in between. The CDR3 nucleotides are TGTGCCAGCAGTCTACACCCTCCCCTCGAGGGCAATGAGCAGTTCTTC. Translation gives CASSLHPPLEGNEQFF.

The V call is TRBV27, the J call TRBJ1-1; D uncertain. The CDR3 spans 15 residues. CDR1 and CDR2 from the germline V gene are MNHEY and SMNVEV (reference sequence). Trimming took off 8 bases at V and 1 base at J, with 17 bases between the two ends. CDR3 residues: CASRPAGRTNTEAFF. DNA of the CDR3: TGTGCCAGCCGGCCGGCGGGCAGAACGAACACTGAAGCTTTCTTT.